This T cell receptor (beta chain) was captured by sequencing in a study of identical twins. After template switching added a universal primer site, the resulting cDNA carried unique molecular identifiers. Each CDR3 protein is one row after TCRdb ran MiXCR on the 5' RACE reads. The sample carries some 1,600,000 distinct CDR3 sequences, about 31% recorded once. Overall study findings and caveats: Partly confounded zero-insertion analyses could result from invariant MAIT and iNKT cells. With abundant cord blood beta clonotypes, insertions were fewer; memory repertoires showed no such pattern.

Among all donors, each was a healthy Caucasian. A word on this clonotype: Its target is unknown.

The clonotype comes from a newborn girl in good health. Sequenced sample: cord blood.

As DNA, the CDR3 is TGTGCCAGCAGTTTTGGGGGTTGGGGGTCTGAAGCTTTCTTT. Encoded protein: CASSFGGWGSEAFF. V usage is TRBV27 and J usage is TRBJ1-1; D is possibly TRBD1 (5 bases). CDR3 length equals 14 residues. Trimming removed 3 bases at V and 6 bases at J, with 14 bases between. CDR1 MNHEY and CDR2 SMNVEV come from the germline V gene (reference sequence).